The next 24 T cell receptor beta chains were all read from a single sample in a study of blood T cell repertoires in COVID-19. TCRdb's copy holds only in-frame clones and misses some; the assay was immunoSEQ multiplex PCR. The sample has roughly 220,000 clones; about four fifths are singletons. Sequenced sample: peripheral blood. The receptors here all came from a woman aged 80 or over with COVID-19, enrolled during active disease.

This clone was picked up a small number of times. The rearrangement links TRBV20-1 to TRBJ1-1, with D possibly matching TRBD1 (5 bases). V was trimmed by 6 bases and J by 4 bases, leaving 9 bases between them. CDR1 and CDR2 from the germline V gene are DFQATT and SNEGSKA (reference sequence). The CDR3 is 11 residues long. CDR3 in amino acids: CSASRVTEAFF. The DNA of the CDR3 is TGCAGTGCCTCCAGGGTCACTGAAGCTTTCTTT.

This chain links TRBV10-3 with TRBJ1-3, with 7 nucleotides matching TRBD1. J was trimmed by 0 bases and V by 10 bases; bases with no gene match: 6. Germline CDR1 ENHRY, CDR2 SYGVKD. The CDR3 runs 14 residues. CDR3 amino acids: CATRQGLSGNTIYF. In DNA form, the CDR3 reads TGTGCCACCCGACAGGGCCTCTCTGGAAACACCATATATTTT.

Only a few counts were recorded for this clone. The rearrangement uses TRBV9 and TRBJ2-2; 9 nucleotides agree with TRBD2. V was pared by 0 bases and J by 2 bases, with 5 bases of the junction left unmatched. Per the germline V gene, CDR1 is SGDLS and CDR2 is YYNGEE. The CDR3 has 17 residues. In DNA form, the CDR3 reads TGTGCCAGCAGCGTAGCGCCTAGCGGGGTCAACACCGGGGAGCTGTTTTTT. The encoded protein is CASSVAPSGVNTGELFF.

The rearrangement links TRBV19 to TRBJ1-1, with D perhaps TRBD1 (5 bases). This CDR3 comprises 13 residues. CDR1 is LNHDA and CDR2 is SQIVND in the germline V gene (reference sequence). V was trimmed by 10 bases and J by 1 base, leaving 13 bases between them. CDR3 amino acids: CATSMGPNTEAFF. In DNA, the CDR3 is TGTGCCACCTCCATGGGGCCGAACACTGAAGCTTTCTTT. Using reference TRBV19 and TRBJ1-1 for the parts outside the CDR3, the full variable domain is DGGITQSPKYLFRKEGQNVTLSCEQNLNHDAMYWYRQDPGQGLRLIYYSQIVNDFQKGDIAEGYSVSREKKESFPLTVTSAQKNPTAFYLCATSMGPNTEAFFGQGTRLTVV.

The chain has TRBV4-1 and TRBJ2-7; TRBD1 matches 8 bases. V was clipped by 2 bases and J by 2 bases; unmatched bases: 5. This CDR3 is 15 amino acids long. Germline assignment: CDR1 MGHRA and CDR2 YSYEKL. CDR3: CASSQPGGGTYEQYF. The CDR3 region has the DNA TGCGCCAGCAGCCAACCAGGGGGCGGCACCTACGAGCAGTACTTC.

The CDR3 here is CATSRDPVQSYNEQFF. CDR3 nucleotides: TGTGCCACCAGCAGAGATCCAGTGCAATCCTACAATGAGCAGTTCTTC. V is TRBV15 and J is TRBJ2-1; D not resolved. The V gene lost 0 bases and the J gene lost 1 base, with 10 bases spanning the gap. CDR1 is LNHNV and CDR2 is YYDKDF in the germline V gene (reference sequence). This CDR3 has 16 residues.

The DNA of the CDR3 is TGTGCTAGTGGAGATAGCGGGAGGGCCCAGCAGTTCTTC. Translation: CASGDSGRAQQFF. The rearrangement links TRBV12-5 to TRBJ2-1; TRBD2 agrees at 11 bases. This CDR3 comprises 13 residues. The junction had 6 bases not matched to a gene; V was cut back by 6 bases and J by 11 bases. Germline CDR1 and CDR2: LGHNT and FRNRAP. The full variable domain, its missing parts supplied by reference TRBV12-5 and TRBJ2-1, is DARVTQTPRHKVTEMGQEVTMRCQPILGHNTVFWYRQTMMQGLELLAYFRNRAPLDDSGMPKDRFSAEMPDATLATLKIQPSEPRDSAVYFCASGDSGRAQQFFGPGTRLTVL.

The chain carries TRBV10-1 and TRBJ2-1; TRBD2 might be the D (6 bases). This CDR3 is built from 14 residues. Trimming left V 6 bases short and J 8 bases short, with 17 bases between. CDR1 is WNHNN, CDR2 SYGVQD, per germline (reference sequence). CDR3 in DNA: TGCGCCAGCAGCCACTTGGGGACTGGCTATGAGCAGTTCTTC. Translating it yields CASSHLGTGYEQFF.

Here the CDR3 reads CASSQATDSNQPQHF. CDR3 sequence (DNA): TGCGCCAGCAGCCAAGCCACAGATAGCAATCAGCCCCAGCATTTT. V usage is TRBV4-3 and J usage is TRBJ1-5; unclear D gene. The length of the CDR3 is 15 residues. CDR1 LGHNA and CDR2 YSLEER come from the germline V gene. V gave up 1 base and J gave up 0 bases, with 7 bases separating them.

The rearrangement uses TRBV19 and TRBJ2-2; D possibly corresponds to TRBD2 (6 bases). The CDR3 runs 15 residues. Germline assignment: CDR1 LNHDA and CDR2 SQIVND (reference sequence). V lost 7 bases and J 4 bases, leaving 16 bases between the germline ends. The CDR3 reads CASTMREYSTGELFF. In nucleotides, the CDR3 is TGTGCCAGTACGATGCGGGAATATAGCACCGGGGAGCTGTTTTTT.

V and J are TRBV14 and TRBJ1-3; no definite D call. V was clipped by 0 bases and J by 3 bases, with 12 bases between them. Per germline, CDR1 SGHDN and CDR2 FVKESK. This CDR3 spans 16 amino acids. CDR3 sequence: CASSQDLLSGGNTIYF. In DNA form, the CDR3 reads TGTGCCAGCAGCCAAGATCTTCTAAGTGGTGGAAACACCATATATTTT.

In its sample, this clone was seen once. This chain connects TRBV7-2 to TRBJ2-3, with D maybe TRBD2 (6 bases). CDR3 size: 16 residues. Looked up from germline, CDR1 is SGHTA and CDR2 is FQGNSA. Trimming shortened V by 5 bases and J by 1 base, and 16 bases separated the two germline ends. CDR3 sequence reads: CASSLGGARGTDTQYF. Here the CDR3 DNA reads TGTGCCAGCAGCCTCGGCGGGGCTCGCGGCACAGATACGCAGTATTTT.

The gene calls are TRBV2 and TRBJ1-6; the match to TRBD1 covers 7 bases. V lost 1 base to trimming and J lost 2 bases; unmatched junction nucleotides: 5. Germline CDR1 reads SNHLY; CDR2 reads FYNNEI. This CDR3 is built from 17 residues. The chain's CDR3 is CASSEVKGAAYNSPLHF. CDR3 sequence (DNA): TGTGCCAGCAGTGAAGTGAAGGGGGCCGCCTATAATTCACCCCTCCACTTT.

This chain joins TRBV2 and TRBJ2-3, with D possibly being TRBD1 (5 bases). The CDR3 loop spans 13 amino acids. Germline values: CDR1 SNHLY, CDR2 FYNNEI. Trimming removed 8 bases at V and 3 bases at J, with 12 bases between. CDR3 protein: CASGAEMTDTQYF. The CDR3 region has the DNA TGTGCCAGCGGGGCAGAAATGACAGATACGCAGTATTTT.

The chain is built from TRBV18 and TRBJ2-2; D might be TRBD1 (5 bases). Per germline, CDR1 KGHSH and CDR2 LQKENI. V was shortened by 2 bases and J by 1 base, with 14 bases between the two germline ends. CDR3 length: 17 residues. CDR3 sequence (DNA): TGTGCCAGCTCACCAATGCAGGGTCTCCTGAACACCGGGGAGCTGTTTTTT. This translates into CASSPMQGLLNTGELFF.

The CDR3 sequence is CAWSGADAGNEQFF. In DNA form, the CDR3 reads TGTGCCTGGAGTGGAGCGGATGCTGGAAATGAGCAGTTCTTC. V and J are TRBV30 and TRBJ2-1; tentative D call: TRBD2 (5 bases). V shed 1 base and J shed 7 bases, with 14 bases lying between them. CDR1 is GTSNPN and CDR2 is SVGIG in the germline V gene (reference sequence). The CDR3 covers 14 residues.

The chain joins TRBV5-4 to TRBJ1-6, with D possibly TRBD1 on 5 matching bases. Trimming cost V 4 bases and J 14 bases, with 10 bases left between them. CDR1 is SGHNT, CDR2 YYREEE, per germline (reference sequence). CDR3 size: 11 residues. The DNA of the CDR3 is TGTGCCAGCAGCACGGGGGGAACCCTCCACTTT. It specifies CASSTGGTLHF.

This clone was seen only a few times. CDR3 in DNA: TGTGCCAGCAGCTTAGCCCTGGGACAGGCGGGGTATGGCTACACCTTC. Translated: CASSLALGQAGYGYTF. The V and J genes are TRBV7-9 and TRBJ1-2, with 8 bases fitting TRBD1. J lost 5 bases, V lost 0 bases, and 8 bases had no gene match. The CDR3 contains 16 residues. Germline loops: CDR1 SEHNR, CDR2 FQNEAQ (reference sequence).

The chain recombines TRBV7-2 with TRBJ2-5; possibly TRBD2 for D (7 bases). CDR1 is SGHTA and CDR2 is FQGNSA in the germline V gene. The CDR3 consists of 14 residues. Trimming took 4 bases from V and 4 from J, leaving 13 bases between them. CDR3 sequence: CASSWRRGGETQYF. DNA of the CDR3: TGTGCCAGCAGCTGGAGAAGGGGGGGAGAGACCCAGTACTTC.

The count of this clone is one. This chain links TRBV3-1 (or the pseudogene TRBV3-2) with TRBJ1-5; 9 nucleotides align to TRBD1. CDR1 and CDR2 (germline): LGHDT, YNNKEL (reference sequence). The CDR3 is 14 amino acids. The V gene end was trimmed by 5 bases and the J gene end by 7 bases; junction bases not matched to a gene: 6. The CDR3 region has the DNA TGTGCCAGCAGCGAGGGACAGGGAGGCCAGCCCCAGCATTTT. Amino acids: CASSEGQGGQPQHF.

In DNA, the CDR3 is TGTGCCAGCAGCCAAAACTTCGCAGGGCGAGTCGAGCAGTACTTC. Its protein product is CASSQNFAGRVEQYF. The V call is TRBV7-2, the J call TRBJ2-7; TRBD1 might be the D (5 bases). The germline V gene encodes CDR1 SGHTA and CDR2 FQGNSA. The V end lost 5 bases, the J end lost 6 bases, and 20 bases lay between the germline ends. The CDR3 extends over 15 amino acids. Together with reference TRBV7-2 and TRBJ2-7, the CDR3 gives the full variable domain: GAGVSQSPSNKVTEKGKDVELRCDPISGHTALYWYRQSLGQGLEFLIYFQGNSAPDKSGLPSDRFSAERTGGSVSTLTIQRTQQEDSAVYLCASSQNFAGRVEQYFGPGTRLTVT.

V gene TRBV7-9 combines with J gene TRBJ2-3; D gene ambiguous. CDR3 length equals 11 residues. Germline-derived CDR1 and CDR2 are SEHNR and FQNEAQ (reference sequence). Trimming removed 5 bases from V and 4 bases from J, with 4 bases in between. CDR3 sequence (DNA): TGTGCCAGCAGCCATCCAGATACGCAGTATTTT. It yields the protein CASSHPDTQYF.

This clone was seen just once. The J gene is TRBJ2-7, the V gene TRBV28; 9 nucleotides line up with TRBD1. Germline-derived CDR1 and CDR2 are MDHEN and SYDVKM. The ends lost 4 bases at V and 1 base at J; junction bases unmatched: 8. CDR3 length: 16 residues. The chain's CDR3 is CASSYSLGQGSYEQYF. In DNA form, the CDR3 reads TGTGCCAGCAGTTATTCTCTGGGACAGGGATCCTACGAGCAGTACTTC.

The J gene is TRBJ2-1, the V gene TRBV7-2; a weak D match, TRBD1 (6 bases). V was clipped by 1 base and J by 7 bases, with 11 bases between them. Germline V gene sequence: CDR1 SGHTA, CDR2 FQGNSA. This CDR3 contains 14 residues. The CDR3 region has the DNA TGTGCCAGCAGCTTAGGCCGAGGACAGAATGAGCAGTTCTTC. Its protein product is CASSLGRGQNEQFF.